The 26 T cell receptor beta chains in this list originate from one sample, sequenced in a study of cytomegalovirus exposure and HLA in healthy donors (dated by TCRdb to between 2016 and 2019). The library was produced with the immunoSEQ multiplex PCR assay. In its TCRdb copy, this immuneACCESS table keeps in-frame sequences only and misses some clones. Where compared with another copy, unresolved V genes explain less than half of these, and the others have no known cause. The sample has approximately 70,000 clones on record, 94% of them singletons. The ten largest clones add up to approximately 0.59% of the sample. Sequencing was performed on PBMCs. Receptor source: a woman aged 18-35 years in good health and CMV-seronegative.

V usage is TRBV27 and J usage is TRBJ1-6, with D unresolved. The CDR3 spans 15 residues. From germline, CDR1 is MNHEY and CDR2 SMNVEV (reference sequence). Deletions cut 4 bases from V and 5 bases from J, with 12 bases between. CDR3 in DNA: TGTGCCAGCAGTTCATCAATAGGAGATAATTCACCCCTCCACTTT. Its protein is CASSSSIGDNSPLHF.

The chain is built from TRBV30 and TRBJ1-1, with D possibly TRBD1 on 6 matching bases. Trimming shortened V by 0 bases and J by 4 bases, and 6 bases separated the two germline ends. Germline lookup yields CDR1 GTSNPN and CDR2 SVGIG (reference sequence). CDR3 length equals 12 residues. In DNA, the CDR3 is TGTGCCTGGAGTGTAGGGGGCACTGAAGCTTTCTTT. It specifies CAWSVGGTEAFF.

The V gene is TRBV2, the J gene TRBJ1-4; D not resolved. Germline assignment: CDR1 SNHLY and CDR2 FYNNEI. The ends were cut back, 6 bases at V and 11 bases at J, with 13 bases in the middle. The CDR3 has 12 residues. CDR3 coding DNA: TGTGCCAGCAGCGTCCAAGGGAGGAAACTGTTTTTT. It translates to CASSVQGRKLFF.

The chain recombines TRBV2 with TRBJ2-7, with D maybe TRBD1 (6 bases). The V gene lost 5 bases and the J gene lost 5 bases, with 16 bases spanning the gap. CDR3 length: 14 residues. Germline assignment: CDR1 SNHLY and CDR2 FYNNEI. CDR3 bases: TGTGCCAGCAGTAAGACAGGCTCTGAGGACGAGCAGTACTTC. It translates to CASSKTGSEDEQYF.

This chain uses TRBV19 with TRBJ1-1; D is possibly TRBD1 (6 bases). CDR1 and CDR2 from the germline V gene are LNHDA and SQIVND (reference sequence). There are 14 residues in the CDR3. With 8 bases removed from V and 10 bases from J, the gap between germline ends came to 23 bases. This CDR3 reads CASAFRTGNYGAFF. In nucleotides, the CDR3 is TGTGCCAGTGCCTTTCGAACAGGGAATTATGGAGCTTTCTTT.

The J gene is TRBJ2-3, the V gene TRBV27; possible D gene TRBD1, 7 bases. The CDR3 contains 16 residues. Trimming cost V 5 bases and J 2 bases, with 17 bases left between them. The germline gives CDR1 MNHEY, CDR2 SMNVEV (reference sequence). The CDR3 loop reads CASSSSGRGATDTQYF. The CDR3, as DNA: TGTGCCAGCAGTAGCTCGGGCAGGGGGGCCACAGATACGCAGTATTTT.

This chain connects TRBV5-5 to TRBJ1-4, with D hard to call. The CDR3 extends over 13 amino acids. Germline lookup yields CDR1 SGHKS and CDR2 YYEKEE (reference sequence). Trimming stripped 4 bases from V and 8 bases from J, with 12 bases between. CDR3 in amino acids: CASSLGPGEKLFF. CDR3 DNA: TGTGCCAGCAGCCTGGGTCCGGGGGAAAAACTGTTTTTT.

The chain is built from TRBV2 and TRBJ1-4; TRBD1 is a possible D gene (5 bases). V gave up 8 bases and J gave up 8 bases, with 15 bases separating them. The germline CDR1 and CDR2 sequences are SNHLY and FYNNEI. The CDR3 length is 13 residues. CDR3 residues: CASLRVLREKLFF. The CDR3 DNA reads TGTGCCAGCCTCAGGGTTCTAAGAGAAAAACTGTTTTTT. The complete variable domain, with remaining parts taken from reference TRBV2 and TRBJ1-4, reads EPEVTQTPSHQVTQMGQEVILRCVPISNHLYFYWYRQILGQKVEFLVSFYNNEISEKSEIFDDQFSVERPDGSNFTLKIRSTKLEDSAMYFCASLRVLREKLFFGSGTQLSVL.

This clone was seen a few times. The DNA for the CDR3 is TGTGCCAGCAGCAGCGGACAGGTTAGAGTGAACACTGAAGCTTTCTTT. Its protein is CASSSGQVRVNTEAFF. This rearrangement joins TRBV5-4 to TRBJ1-1, with TRBD1 identical over 7 bases. Unmatched junction bases numbered 9, after V lost 4 bases and J lost 0 bases. CDR3 length: 16 amino acids. CDR1 is SGHNT, CDR2 YYREEE, per germline (reference sequence). Variable domain in full (rest from reference TRBV5-4 and TRBJ1-1): ETGVTQSPTHLIKTRGQQVTLRCSSQSGHNTVSWYQQALGQGPQFIFQYYREEENGRGNFPPRFSGLQFPNYSSELNVNALELDDSALYLCASSSGQVRVNTEAFFGQGTRLTVV.

The chain has TRBV9 and TRBJ1-1; D gene ambiguous. The V end was cut by 0 bases, the J end by 4 bases, with 7 bases between. The germline V gene has CDR1 SGDLS and CDR2 YYNGEE. The CDR3 is 13 amino acids. The CDR3 here is CASSVDSRTEAFF. In DNA, the CDR3 is TGTGCCAGCAGCGTAGATTCGCGCACTGAAGCTTTCTTT.

This clone has only one observation. The chain employs TRBV27 and TRBJ1-5, with TRBD1 matching 9 bases. CDR3 length equals 14 residues. The trim removed 5 bases at V and 7 bases at J, leaving 6 bases unmatched. Germline V CDR1 and CDR2: MNHEY, SMNVEV (reference sequence). The CDR3 loop reads CASSPDRGQQPQHF. In DNA form, the CDR3 reads TGTGCCAGCAGTCCGGACAGGGGCCAGCAGCCCCAGCATTTT.

CDR3 protein: CAWSYQGNYGYTF. CDR3 sequence (DNA): TGTGCCTGGAGCTACCAGGGTAACTATGGCTACACCTTC. J is TRBJ1-2 and V is TRBV30; possibly TRBD1 for D (5 bases). The V and J ends lost 3 bases and 1 base respectively, with 9 bases between them. The length of the CDR3 is 13 residues. CDR1 is GTSNPN and CDR2 is SVGIG in the germline V gene (reference sequence).

The CDR3: CASSPGGGGSYEQYF. The CDR3 DNA reads as TGTGCCAGCAGCCCCGGGGGCGGGGGGTCCTACGAGCAGTACTTC. The chain recombines TRBV7-3 with TRBJ2-7; 8 bases match TRBD2. CDR3 length: 15 amino acids. V was pared by 5 bases and J by 1 base, with 7 bases of the junction left unmatched. The V gene's germline CDR1 is SGHTA and CDR2 FQGTGA.

The chain uses TRBV6-5 and TRBJ2-3; D might be TRBD1 (6 bases). Germline V gives CDR1 MNHEY, CDR2 SVGAGI. V was pared by 6 bases and J by 5 bases, with 12 bases between. There are 13 residues in the CDR3. CDR3 DNA: TGTGCCAGCAGGGACAGTGACTTAGATACGCAGTATTTT. Translation gives CASRDSDLDTQYF.

The V and J genes are TRBV7-2 and TRBJ2-3, with D perhaps TRBD2 (5 bases). The CDR3 loop spans 14 amino acids. V lost 5 bases to trimming and J lost 1 base, with 10 bases between them. Looked up from germline, CDR1 is SGHTA and CDR2 is FQGNSA. CDR3 sequence: CASSPPLGTDTQYF. The CDR3 region has the DNA TGTGCCAGCAGCCCTCCACTAGGCACAGATACGCAGTATTTT.

This clone was counted ten times or more. The chain is built from TRBV6-1 and TRBJ1-2; a weak D match, TRBD1 (6 bases). V shed 6 bases and J shed 4 bases, with 12 bases lying between them. Per germline, CDR1 MNHNS and CDR2 SASEGT. The CDR3 sequence is 13 residues long. CDR3 sequence reads: CASSPGGAYGYTF. The DNA for the CDR3 is TGTGCCAGCAGCCCTGGGGGGGCCTATGGCTACACCTTC.

The chain has TRBV5-4 and TRBJ2-5; D unresolved. Germline V gene lookup returns CDR1 SGHNT and CDR2 YYREEE (reference sequence). CDR3 length: 14 amino acids. V gave up 3 bases and J gave up 3 bases, with 12 bases separating them. CDR3 loop: CASSSWAIEETQYF. CDR3 DNA: TGTGCCAGCAGCTCGTGGGCAATTGAAGAGACCCAGTACTTC.

The V gene is TRBV6-1, the J gene TRBJ1-2, with no clear D. Germline V gene data show CDR1 as MNHNS and CDR2 as SASEGT. Between the trimmed V and J ends, which lost 3 bases and 0 bases, there was a span of 11 bases. There are 15 residues in the CDR3. For the CDR3, the DNA is TGTGCCAGCAGTGATCGGGGAAACCCTAACTATGGCTACACCTTC. It is translated as CASSDRGNPNYGYTF.

The gene calls are TRBV18 and TRBJ1-2, with 9 bases fitting TRBD1. J gave up 0 bases and V 2 bases, and 4 bases lay outside the gene matches. CDR3 length: 16 amino acids. Germline V gives CDR1 KGHSH, CDR2 LQKENI. CDR3 residues: CASSPGTGSPNYGYTF. In nucleotides, the CDR3 is TGTGCCAGCTCACCAGGGACAGGGAGCCCTAACTATGGCTACACCTTC.

The genes are TRBV7-9 and TRBJ2-1; 9 bases align to TRBD1. Germline V gives CDR1 SEHNR, CDR2 FQNEAQ (reference sequence). After removal of 4 bases from V and 2 bases from J, the junction contained 3 bases not matched to a gene. This CDR3 contains 15 residues. The CDR3 loop reads CASSSYRGPYNEQFF. The CDR3 coding sequence is TGTGCCAGCAGCTCTTACAGGGGGCCCTACAATGAGCAGTTCTTC.

The chain joins TRBV5-1 to TRBJ2-5; TRBD1 aligns across 10 bases. The CDR3 runs to 15 residues. J gave up 5 bases and V 4 bases, and 8 bases lay outside the gene matches. Germline CDR1 reads SGHRS; CDR2 reads YFSETQ. The CDR3 sequence is CASSKGTGAPETQYF. In DNA form, the CDR3 reads TGCGCCAGCAGCAAAGGGACAGGGGCCCCGGAGACCCAGTACTTC. Full variable domain (outside the CDR3, taken from reference TRBV5-1 and TRBJ2-5): KAGVTQTPRYLIKTRGQQVTLSCSPISGHRSVSWYQQTPGQGLQFLFEYFSETQRNKGNFPGRFSGRQFSNSRSEMNVSTLELGDSALYLCASSKGTGAPETQYFGPGTRLLVL.

The gene calls are TRBV19 and TRBJ1-4; D unclear. Germline loops: CDR1 LNHDA, CDR2 SQIVND (reference sequence). Trimming shortened V by 4 bases and J by 5 bases, and 14 bases separated the two germline ends. The CDR3 contains 15 residues. The CDR3 bases are TGTGCCAGTAGTACCCCTTTCCGGGGAAATGAAAAACTGTTTTTT. Residues: CASSTPFRGNEKLFF.

This clone has a single count. The V call is TRBV19, the J call TRBJ1-5, with TRBD1 as a possible D gene (5 bases). This CDR3 is 16 amino acids long. The V end was cut by 4 bases, the J end by 3 bases, with 16 bases between. Germline assignment: CDR1 LNHDA and CDR2 SQIVND (reference sequence). CDR3 in DNA: TGTGCCAGTAGTAACCTTCAGGGAAGGCCCAATCAGCCCCAGCATTTT. Translating gives CASSNLQGRPNQPQHF.

The chain is built from TRBV10-3 and TRBJ1-2; 9 bases are shared with TRBD1. This CDR3 contains 14 residues. Germline loops: CDR1 ENHRY, CDR2 SYGVKD. Trimming removed 4 bases from V and 7 bases from J; junction bases left unmatched: 7. CDR3 sequence (DNA): TGTGCCATCAGTGCCACAACAGGGGGCTCTGGCTACACCTTC. Protein product: CAISATTGGSGYTF.

The chain is built from TRBV19 and TRBJ1-2, with TRBD1 as a possible D gene (5 bases). The V and J ends lost 2 bases and 0 bases respectively, with 7 bases between them. The germline gives CDR1 LNHDA, CDR2 SQIVND (reference sequence). The CDR3 is made up of 14 amino acids. The CDR3 region has the DNA TGTGCCAGTAGTATACAGGGCACTAACTATGGCTACACCTTC. Translating it yields CASSIQGTNYGYTF.

V is TRBV30 and J is TRBJ2-3; 9 nucleotides align to TRBD2. CDR1 and CDR2 (germline): GTSNPN, SVGIG (reference sequence). The CDR3 is 15 residues long. V shed 0 bases, J shed 5 bases, and the junction held 6 bases outside the gene matches. Written as DNA, the CDR3 is TGTGCCTGGAGTGTACCTGCGGGGGGGGAAGATACGCAGTATTTT. The encoded protein is CAWSVPAGGEDTQYF.